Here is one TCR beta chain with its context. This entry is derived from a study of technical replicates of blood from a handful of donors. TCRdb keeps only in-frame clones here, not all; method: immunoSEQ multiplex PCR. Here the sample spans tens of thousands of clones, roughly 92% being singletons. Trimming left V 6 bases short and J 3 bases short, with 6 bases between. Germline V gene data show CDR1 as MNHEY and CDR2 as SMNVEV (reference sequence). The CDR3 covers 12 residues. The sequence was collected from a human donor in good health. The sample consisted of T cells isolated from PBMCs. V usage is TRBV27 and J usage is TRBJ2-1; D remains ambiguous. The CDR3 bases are TGTGCCAGCAGCCAGAACTACAATGAGCAGTTCTTC. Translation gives CASSQNYNEQFF.